Following are 10 T cell receptor beta chains from one sample sequenced in a study of beta chain features in type 1 diabetes. Expressed TCRB transcripts were sequenced, since all the RNA that had been isolated was reverse transcribed. The data were produced by immunoSEQ multiplex PCR, yet TCRdb's version contains in-frame clones alone and is incomplete. This sample has 140,000 or so clones; 9.2% occur once, and the top ten carry 0.68%. The sequenced material came from central memory CD4+ T cells from blood. Receptors originate from a man between 18 and 35 years old in good health.

This clone occurred a few times. J is TRBJ2-7 and V is TRBV5-6; D might be TRBD2 (5 bases). The CDR3 runs 12 residues. With 4 bases removed from V and 4 bases from J, the gap between germline ends came to 9 bases. Germline CDR1 reads SGHDT; CDR2 reads YYEEEE. The DNA for the CDR3 is TGTGCCAGCAGCACGGACTGGTACGAGCAGTACTTC. Its translation is CASSTDWYEQYF. The full variable domain, rest sourced from reference TRBV5-6 and TRBJ2-7, is DAGVTQSPTHLIKTRGQQVTLRCSPKSGHDTVSWYQQALGQGPQFIFQYYEEEERQRGNFPDRFSGHQFPNYSSELNVNALLLGDSALYLCASSTDWYEQYFGPGTRLTVT.

The chain combines TRBV15 with TRBJ1-4; 7 bases are a match to TRBD1. The CDR3 extends over 16 amino acids. The germline gives CDR1 LNHNV, CDR2 YYDKDF (reference sequence). Trimming cost V 0 bases and J 5 bases; bases outside gene matches: 6. CDR3 amino acids: CATSRDETGNNEKLFF. In DNA, the CDR3 is TGTGCCACCAGCAGAGATGAGACAGGGAACAATGAAAAACTGTTTTTT.

This clone was counted a few times. The gene calls are TRBV6-6 and TRBJ2-7; 10 bases align to TRBD1. CDR1 and CDR2 from the germline V gene are MNHNY and SVGAGI (reference sequence). V was clipped by 2 bases and J by 2 bases; unmatched bases: 3. The CDR3 runs to 15 residues. CDR3 in DNA: TGTGCCAGCAGTTACCCCGGGACAGGGGCCTACGAGCAGTACTTC. Amino acid sequence: CASSYPGTGAYEQYF.

This clone was detected only a few times. The V gene is TRBV7-2, the J gene TRBJ2-1; TRBD1 matches 8 bases. V lost 4 bases, J lost 8 bases, and 1 base stayed unmatched. The CDR3 spans 12 residues. From germline, CDR1 is SGHTA and CDR2 FQGNSA. Here the CDR3 reads CASSSQGDEQFF. The CDR3 DNA sequence: TGTGCCAGCAGCTCACAGGGGGATGAGCAGTTCTTC.

This clone came up a few times. The chain couples TRBV5-1 to TRBJ1-5; the D gene is possibly TRBD1 (5 bases). This CDR3 has 16 amino acids. Trimming shortened V by 7 bases and J by 2 bases, and 19 bases separated the two germline ends. The V gene's germline CDR1 is SGHRS and CDR2 YFSETQ. CDR3 region: CASLLRASGGNQPQHF. CDR3 sequence (DNA): TGCGCCAGCCTGTTAAGGGCATCGGGGGGCAATCAGCCCCAGCATTTT. The entire variable domain, with the rest obtained from reference TRBV5-1 and TRBJ1-5, is as follows: KAGVTQTPRYLIKTRGQQVTLSCSPISGHRSVSWYQQTPGQGLQFLFEYFSETQRNKGNFPGRFSGRQFSNSRSEMNVSTLELGDSALYLCASLLRASGGNQPQHFGDGTRLSIL.

The chain uses TRBV10-3 and TRBJ2-3; a weak D match, TRBD2 (5 bases). Germline loops: CDR1 ENHRY, CDR2 SYGVKD. This CDR3 region has 13 residues. V lost 5 bases to trimming and J lost 1 base, with 7 bases between them. The CDR3 here is CAISMEGTDTQYF. The CDR3 DNA follows: TGTGCCATCAGTATGGAGGGCACAGATACGCAGTATTTT.

J is TRBJ2-5 and V is TRBV2, with 10 bases that match TRBD2. Germline loops: CDR1 SNHLY, CDR2 FYNNEI. The CDR3 covers 15 residues. The V gene end was trimmed by 7 bases and the J gene end by 6 bases; junction bases not matched to a gene: 11. The CDR3 is CASNHRTSGGKTQYF. CDR3 nucleotides: TGTGCCAGCAACCACCGGACTAGCGGAGGAAAGACCCAGTACTTC.

V is TRBV19 and J is TRBJ2-5, with D perhaps matching TRBD1 (6 bases). The germline gives CDR1 LNHDA, CDR2 SQIVND (reference sequence). V was cut by 1 base and J by 1 base, with 13 bases left in between. The CDR3 contains 16 residues. The CDR3 sequence: CASSIGLGAGQETQYF. The CDR3 bases are TGTGCCAGTAGTATAGGGTTGGGGGCTGGCCAAGAGACCCAGTACTTC.

The chain is built from TRBV5-5 and TRBJ1-1, with D unclear. There are 14 residues in the CDR3. Germline V gene lookup returns CDR1 SGHKS and CDR2 YYEKEE (reference sequence). V was trimmed by 0 bases and J by 4 bases, leaving 10 bases between them. CDR3 sequence reads: CASSLGQVATEAFF. In DNA, the CDR3 is TGTGCCAGCAGCTTGGGGCAGGTGGCCACTGAAGCTTTCTTT.

This chain connects TRBV7-2 to TRBJ2-7; 7 bases align to TRBD1. The germline V gene has CDR1 SGHTA and CDR2 FQGNSA. The CDR3 sequence is 15 residues long. V lost 0 bases, J lost 3 bases, and 5 bases stayed unmatched. Here the CDR3 DNA reads TGTGCCAGCAGCTTAGCGGGACAGTCAGTCTACGAGCAGTACTTC. Residues: CASSLAGQSVYEQYF.